One sample yielded the 12 T cell receptor beta chains listed below, sequenced in a study of cytomegalovirus exposure and HLA in healthy donors. TCRdb keeps only in-frame clones here, not all; method: immunoSEQ multiplex PCR. The data contain approximately 190,000 clones, 80% to 90% of them singletons. Sequenced material: PBMCs. Every receptor here comes from a young woman in good health and CMV-seropositive.

This clone was picked up a small number of times. V usage is TRBV28 and J usage is TRBJ1-2; D is ambiguous. CDR1 and CDR2 from the germline V gene are MDHEN and SYDVKM. Trimming took 7 bases from V and 5 from J, leaving 8 bases between them. This CDR3 is 11 amino acids long. CDR3 DNA: TGTGCCAGCAACACAGATTATGGCTACACCTTC. It translates to CASNTDYGYTF.

The V and J genes are TRBV18 and TRBJ2-1, with 7 bases fitting TRBD2. This CDR3 is built from 12 residues. The germline CDR1 and CDR2 sequences are KGHSH and LQKENI. With V trimmed by 6 bases and J by 9 bases, 5 bases remained unmatched. The CDR3 loop is CASSPAGLEQFF. The CDR3 DNA is TGTGCCAGCTCGCCAGCGGGACTTGAGCAGTTCTTC. Full variable domain (rest looked up from reference TRBV18 and TRBJ2-1): NAGVMQNPRHLVRRRGQEARLRCSPMKGHSHVYWYRQLPEEGLKFMVYLQKENIIDESGMPKERFSAEFPKEGPSILRIQQVVRGDSAAYFCASSPAGLEQFFGPGTRLTVL.

This clone was recorded once. The chain links TRBV28 to TRBJ2-7, with D maybe TRBD1 (6 bases). The germline gives CDR1 MDHEN, CDR2 SYDVKM. Trimming took off 7 bases at V and 0 bases at J, with 16 bases between the two ends. The CDR3 is 15 residues long. In DNA form, the CDR3 reads TGTGCCAGCAAGATGGGTAGGGGGATCTCCTACGAGCAGTACTTC. Protein: CASKMGRGISYEQYF.

V gene TRBV19 combines with J gene TRBJ1-2; possibly TRBD1 for D (5 bases). This CDR3 has 18 amino acids. Germline V gene sequence: CDR1 LNHDA, CDR2 SQIVND (reference sequence). V was pared by 3 bases and J by 0 bases, with 20 bases between. CDR3 nucleotide sequence: TGTGCCAGTAGTATGGGAGGTCCAGGGAGATCAGCTAACTATGGCTACACCTTC. Translation gives CASSMGGPGRSANYGYTF. The whole variable domain, remainder taken from reference TRBV19 and TRBJ1-2, is DGGITQSPKYLFRKEGQNVTLSCEQNLNHDAMYWYRQDPGQGLRLIYYSQIVNDFQKGDIAEGYSVSREKKESFPLTVTSAQKNPTAFYLCASSMGGPGRSANYGYTFGSGTRLTVV.

The rearrangement links TRBV5-1 to TRBJ2-7; D perhaps matches TRBD1 (5 bases). The V and J ends lost 5 bases and 3 bases respectively, with 15 bases between them. This CDR3 is built from 14 residues. In germline, CDR1 is SGHRS, CDR2 YFSETQ. The CDR3 DNA is TGCGCCAGCAGACCAGACAGTTTCCTCTACGAGCAGTACTTC. It codes for CASRPDSFLYEQYF.

The chain carries TRBV28 and TRBJ2-7; unclear D gene. V was shortened by 1 base and J by 1 base, with 8 bases between the two germline ends. There are 14 residues in the CDR3. Germline V gene lookup returns CDR1 MDHEN and CDR2 SYDVKM. CDR3 nucleotide sequence: TGTGCCAGCAGTTTATTGGCCAGTTCCTACGAGCAGTACTTC. This sequence encodes CASSLLASSYEQYF.

The rearrangement links TRBV9 to TRBJ1-5; possibly TRBD1 for D (5 bases). The CDR3 has 13 residues. The V end was cut by 1 base, the J end by 10 bases, with 12 bases between. Germline CDR1 is SGDLS and CDR2 is YYNGEE. CDR3 nucleotides: TGTGCCAGCAGCGTATCAGGGCGAACTCCCCAGCATTTT. Its protein is CASSVSGRTPQHF.

The chain joins TRBV10-3 to TRBJ2-1; the D gene is possibly TRBD1 (5 bases). Deletions cut 0 bases from V and 1 base from J, with 10 bases between. The CDR3 totals 16 residues. Germline loops: CDR1 ENHRY, CDR2 SYGVKD. The CDR3 nucleotides are TGTGCCATCAGTGAGTCGAGCAGACAGTCCTACAATGAGCAGTTCTTC. This encodes CAISESSRQSYNEQFF.

This clone was seen a single time. The rearrangement links TRBV15 to TRBJ2-1, with TRBD2 identical over 7 bases. CDR1 and CDR2 from the germline V gene are LNHNV and YYDKDF (reference sequence). Unmatched junction bases numbered 9, after V lost 1 base and J lost 6 bases. The CDR3 has 16 residues. CDR3 DNA: TGTGCCACCAGCAGAGTAGTCGGCGGGAGCCCCAATGAGCAGTTCTTC. This gives the protein CATSRVVGGSPNEQFF.

The table lists this clone with a few counts. The J gene is TRBJ2-2, the V gene TRBV18, with 10 nucleotides matching TRBD1. The CDR3 sequence is 16 residues long. CDR1 is KGHSH and CDR2 is LQKENI in the germline V gene. V was pared by 8 bases and J by 3 bases, with 9 bases of the junction left unmatched. The CDR3 loop reads CASRSLTGGDTGELFF. In DNA, the CDR3 is TGTGCCAGCCGTTCCCTGACAGGGGGCGACACCGGGGAGCTGTTTTTT. The whole variable domain, remainder taken from reference TRBV18 and TRBJ2-2, is NAGVMQNPRHLVRRRGQEARLRCSPMKGHSHVYWYRQLPEEGLKFMVYLQKENIIDESGMPKERFSAEFPKEGPSILRIQQVVRGDSAAYFCASRSLTGGDTGELFFGEGSRLTVL.

V and J are TRBV25-1 and TRBJ2-1; 7 positions match TRBD2. Germline-derived CDR1 and CDR2 are MGHDK and SYGVNS. This CDR3 is 16 amino acids long. Losses at the gene ends were 1 base for V and 4 bases for J; bases not matched to a gene: 7. This chain's CDR3 is CASSELSLADYNEQFF. The CDR3 region has the DNA TGTGCCAGCAGTGAATTATCGCTAGCGGATTACAATGAGCAGTTCTTC.

The rearrangement links TRBV18 to TRBJ2-7; weak D call: TRBD2 (5 bases). V was pared by 6 bases and J by 4 bases, with 13 bases between. CDR3 length: 13 amino acids. CDR1 is KGHSH, CDR2 LQKENI, per germline. CDR3 in DNA: TGTGCCAGCTCTCCCGGGATCAATTACGAGCAGTACTTC. It yields the protein CASSPGINYEQYF.